The T cell receptor beta chain under discussion was sequenced for a study of blood T cell repertoires in COVID-19. Trimming removed 6 bases from V and 5 bases from J; junction bases left unmatched: 4. Germline-derived CDR1 and CDR2 are LNHDA and SQIVND (reference sequence). The CDR3 is 14 residues long. The data were produced by immunoSEQ multiplex PCR, yet TCRdb's version contains in-frame clones alone and is incomplete. Here the sample spans 160,000 or so clones, about 86% being singletons. Material for sequencing was peripheral blood. The TCR originated in a woman aged 80 or over with acute or convalescent COVID-19. The chain employs TRBV19 and TRBJ1-6, with TRBD1 matching over 7 bases. CDR3 amino acids: CASRRTGDNSPLHF. DNA of the CDR3: TGTGCCAGTAGAAGAACAGGGGATAATTCACCCCTCCACTTT.